Sequencing of this TCR beta chain was carried out in a study of CD8+CD57+ T cells in acquired aplastic anemia. This CDR3 is built from 14 residues. The V end was cut by 2 bases, the J end by 5 bases, with 12 bases between. CDR1 and CDR2 (germline): LNHNV, YYDKDF (reference sequence). Template material for TCR beta VDJ and CDR3 profiling consisted of genomic DNA. TCRdb fed the reads into MiXCR, producing one record per CDR3 protein. The table lists 450,000 to 550,000 distinct CDR3 sequences, roughly 34% of them singletons. Patients included in sequencing had previously demonstrated CD8+CD57+ cell expansion by flow cytometry.

The source material was sorted CD4+, CD8+, or CD8+CD57+ T cells (not recorded which) from PBMCs. This TCR was recovered from a human donor with aplastic anemia. The gene calls are TRBV15 and TRBJ2-5; D remains ambiguous. This CDR3 is CATSRSSSVETQYF. The CDR3 region has the DNA TGTGCCACCAGCAGATCCTCCTCGGTTGAGACCCAGTACTTC.